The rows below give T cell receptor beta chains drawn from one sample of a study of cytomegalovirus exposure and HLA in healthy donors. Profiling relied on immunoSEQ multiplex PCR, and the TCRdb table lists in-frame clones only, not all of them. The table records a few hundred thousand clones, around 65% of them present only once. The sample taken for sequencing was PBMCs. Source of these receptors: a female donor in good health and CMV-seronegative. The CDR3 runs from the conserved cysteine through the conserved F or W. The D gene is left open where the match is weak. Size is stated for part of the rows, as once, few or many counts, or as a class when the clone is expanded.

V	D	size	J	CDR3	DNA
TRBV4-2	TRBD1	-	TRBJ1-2	CASSQDKDRSFYGYTF	TGTGCCAGCAGCCAAGATAAGGACAGGAGTTTCTATGGCTACACCTTC
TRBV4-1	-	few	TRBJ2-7	CASSRGLVYEQYF	TGCGCCAGCAGCCGGGGACTTGTCTACGAGCAGTACTTC
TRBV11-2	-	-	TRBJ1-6	CASSLGSGIDNSPLHF	TGTGCCAGCAGCTTAGGTTCGGGGATTGATAATTCACCCCTCCACTTT
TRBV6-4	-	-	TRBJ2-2	CASESDTGELFF	TGTGCCAGCGAATCAGACACCGGGGAGCTGTTTTTT
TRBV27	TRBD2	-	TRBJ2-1	CASSISKAGETGNEQFF	TGTGCCAGCAGTATCTCGAAGGCGGGAGAGACGGGCAATGAGCAGTTCTTC
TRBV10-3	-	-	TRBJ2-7	CATAPVPHEQYF	TGTGCCACCGCCCCGGTTCCCCACGAGCAGTACTTC
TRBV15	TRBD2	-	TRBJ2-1	CATSRLAGVYEQFF	TGTGCCACCAGCAGACTAGCGGGAGTCTATGAGCAGTTCTTC
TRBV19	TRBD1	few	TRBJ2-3	CASSIEGTGEDTQYF	TGTGCCAGTAGTATAGAAGGGACAGGGGAAGATACGCAGTATTTT
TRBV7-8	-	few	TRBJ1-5	CASSEVGRGHSNQPQHF	TGTGCCAGCAGCGAGGTTGGTAGGGGTCATAGCAATCAGCCCCAGCATTTT
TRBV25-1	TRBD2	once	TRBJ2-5	CASSDLSGSQTQYF	TGTGCCAGCAGTGATCTTAGCGGGAGCCAGACCCAGTACTTC
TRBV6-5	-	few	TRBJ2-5	CASSYETVEGTQYF	TGTGCCAGCAGTTACGAGACGGTAGAGGGGACCCAGTACTTC
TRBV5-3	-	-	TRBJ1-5	CARSIPDRKGGQPQHF	TGTGCCAGAAGCATTCCAGACAGGAAGGGCGGTCAGCCCCAGCATTTT
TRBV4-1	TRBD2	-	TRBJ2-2	CASSQDPASGRAPGELFF	TGCGCCAGCAGCCAAGATCCGGCTAGCGGGAGGGCCCCCGGGGAGCTGTTTTTT
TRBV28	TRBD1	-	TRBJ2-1	CASSLSLDRGDEQFF	TGTGCCAGCAGTTTATCCCTTGACAGGGGGGATGAGCAGTTCTTC
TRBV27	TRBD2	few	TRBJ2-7	CASRRDYGPYEQYF	TGTGCCAGCAGGAGGGACTACGGACCCTACGAGCAGTACTTC
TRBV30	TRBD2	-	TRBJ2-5	CAWTHKRTSGPRSQYF	TGTGCCTGGACCCACAAAAGGACTAGCGGCCCACGTTCCCAGTACTTC
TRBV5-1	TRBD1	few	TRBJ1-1	CASSLTGGGTEAFF	TGCGCCAGCAGCTTGACAGGGGGAGGGACTGAAGCTTTCTTT
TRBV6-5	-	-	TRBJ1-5	CASRRGAGSNQPQHF	TGTGCCAGCAGAAGGGGTGCAGGGAGCAATCAGCCCCAGCATTTT
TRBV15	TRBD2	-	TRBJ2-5	CATSTGLAGNQETQYF	TGTGCCACCAGCACCGGACTAGCGGGAAACCAAGAGACCCAGTACTTC
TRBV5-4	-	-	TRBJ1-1	CASSLTGQLFEAFF	TGTGCCAGCAGCTTGACCGGACAGCTTTTTGAAGCTTTCTTT
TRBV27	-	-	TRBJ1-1	CASSLRRMNTEAFF	TGTGCCAGCAGTTTAAGGAGGATGAACACTGAAGCTTTCTTT
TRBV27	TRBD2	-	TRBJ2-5	CASAYQREGRETQYF	TGTGCCAGCGCCTATCAGCGGGAGGGCCGTGAGACCCAGTACTTC
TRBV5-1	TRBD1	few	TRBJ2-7	CASSFGTAPGEQYF	TGCGCCAGCAGCTTCGGGACAGCCCCAGGGGAGCAGTACTTC
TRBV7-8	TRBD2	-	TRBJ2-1	CASSLGTSGSKPEQFF	TGTGCCAGCAGCTTAGGGACTAGCGGGAGCAAACCCGAGCAGTTCTTC
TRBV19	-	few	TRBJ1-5	CASSMGQGNQPQHF	TGTGCCAGTAGTATGGGGCAGGGCAATCAGCCCCAGCATTTT
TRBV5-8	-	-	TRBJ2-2	CASPRQGMAGTGELFF	TGTGCCAGCCCAAGGCAAGGGATGGCGGGCACCGGGGAGCTGTTTTTT
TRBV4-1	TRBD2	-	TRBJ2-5	CASSQGAIAGGGETQYF	TGCGCCAGCAGCCAAGGGGCGATAGCGGGAGGAGGAGAGACCCAGTACTTC
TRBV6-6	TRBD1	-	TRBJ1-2	CASRTGQGYGYTF	TGTGCCAGCAGAACCGGACAGGGTTATGGCTACACCTTC
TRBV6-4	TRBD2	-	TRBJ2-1	CASSEIRTSKQFF	TGTGCCAGCAGTGAAATCCGGACTAGTAAGCAGTTCTTC
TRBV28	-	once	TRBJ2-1	CASGGLPQNNEQFF	TGTGCCAGCGGGGGCCTCCCCCAAAACAATGAGCAGTTCTTC
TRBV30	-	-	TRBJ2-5	CAWILAETQYF	TGTGCCTGGATTCTAGCGGAGACCCAGTACTTC
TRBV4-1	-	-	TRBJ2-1	CASSQDPVLAGGDEQFF	TGCGCCAGCAGCCAAGACCCCGTCCTAGCTGGCGGTGATGAGCAGTTCTTC
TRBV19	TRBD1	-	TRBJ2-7	CASSGTLGQGASSGSFHEQYF	TGTGCCAGTAGTGGGACTCTGGGACAGGGGGCTTCTAGCGGGAGTTTCCACGAGCAGTACTTC
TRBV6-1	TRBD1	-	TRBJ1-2	CASSEGTGGEDGYTF	TGTGCCAGCAGTGAAGGGACAGGGGGCGAGGATGGCTACACCTTC
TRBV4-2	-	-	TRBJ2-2	CASSQDGSTGELFF	TGTGCCAGCAGCCAAGACGGTAGTACCGGGGAGCTGTTTTTT
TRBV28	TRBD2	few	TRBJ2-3	CASTLAGGPRDTQYF	TGTGCCAGCACACTAGCGGGAGGTCCCAGAGATACGCAGTATTTT
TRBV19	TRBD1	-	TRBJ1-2	CASSPRDRGRGYTF	TGTGCCAGTAGTCCCCGGGACAGGGGCCGTGGCTACACCTTC
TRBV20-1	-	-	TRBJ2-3	CSARARDTQYF	TGCAGTGCTAGGGCTAGGGATACGCAGTATTTT
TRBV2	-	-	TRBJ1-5	CASSQTSVNQPQHF	TGTGCCAGCTCCCAGACAAGTGTAAATCAGCCCCAGCATTTT
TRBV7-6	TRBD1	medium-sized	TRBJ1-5	CASSPGGLQPQHF	TGTGCCAGCAGCCCAGGGGGCCTTCAGCCCCAGCATTTT
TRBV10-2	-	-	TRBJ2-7	CASMKTPGAYEQYF	TGCGCCAGCATGAAGACCCCTGGGGCTTACGAGCAGTACTTC
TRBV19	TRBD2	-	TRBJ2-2	CASSTRTSRNTGELFF	TGTGCCAGTAGTACCAGGACTAGCAGAAACACCGGGGAGCTGTTTTTT
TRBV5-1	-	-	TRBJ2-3	CASSLAGGTVVDTQYF	TGCGCCAGCAGCTTGGCCGGAGGGACAGTAGTAGATACGCAGTATTTT
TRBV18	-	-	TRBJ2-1	CASSPSTDTYNEQFF	TGTGCCAGCTCACCCTCAACGGACACTTACAATGAGCAGTTCTTC